The 14 T cell receptor beta chains presented below share a single source sample, sequenced in a study of blood T cell repertoires in COVID-19 (dated by TCRdb to 2020 to 2022). The library was obtained by the immunoSEQ multiplex PCR assay. TCRdb mirrors the immuneACCESS table, restricted to in-frame sequences. Some clones are absent from its copies; in checked studies, under half trace to an unresolved V gene, and the reason for the others is unknown. This sample gives 30,000 to 35,000 clones in total; about 87% of them show up just once. 11% to 15% of the sample is in the top ten clones. Sequencing was carried out using peripheral blood. All receptors derive from a man aged 60 to 69 with active COVID-19.

The genes are TRBV11-2 and TRBJ2-7; D may be TRBD2 (6 bases). Trimming shortened V by 3 bases and J by 0 bases, and 15 bases separated the two germline ends. CDR1 and CDR2 from the germline V gene are SGHAT and FQNNGV. The CDR3 length is 16 residues. The CDR3 loop reads CASSFRIAAFSYEQYF. CDR3 DNA: TGTGCCAGCAGCTTTAGGATAGCGGCTTTCTCCTACGAGCAGTACTTC.

The chain combines TRBV5-1 with TRBJ1-1; possibly TRBD1 for D (6 bases). Germline V gene data show CDR1 as SGHRS and CDR2 as YFSETQ. Trimming shortened V by 6 bases and J by 4 bases, and 13 bases separated the two germline ends. The CDR3 covers 13 residues. CDR3: CASTRGGVTEAFF. CDR3 nucleotide sequence: TGCGCCAGCACCAGAGGGGGAGTCACTGAAGCTTTCTTT.

The chain is built from TRBV18 and TRBJ2-1; 10 positions match TRBD1. The V gene's germline CDR1 is KGHSH and CDR2 LQKENI. This CDR3 spans 19 amino acids. J gave up 6 bases and V 6 bases, and 20 bases lay outside the gene matches. CDR3 in amino acids: CASSQLTIVSGTGANEQFF. CDR3 nucleotides: TGTGCCAGCTCCCAACTCACAATAGTGAGCGGGACAGGGGCCAATGAGCAGTTCTTC. Drawing the rest from reference TRBV18 and TRBJ2-1, the complete variable domain is NAGVMQNPRHLVRRRGQEARLRCSPMKGHSHVYWYRQLPEEGLKFMVYLQKENIIDESGMPKERFSAEFPKEGPSILRIQQVVRGDSAAYFCASSQLTIVSGTGANEQFFGPGTRLTVL.

V gene TRBV11-2 combines with J gene TRBJ2-1; 13 positions agree with TRBD2. The germline gives CDR1 SGHAT, CDR2 FQNNGV. V shed 4 bases and J 6 bases; nucleotides not matched to a gene: 9. The CDR3 sequence is 17 residues long. In DNA form, the CDR3 reads TGTGCCAGCAGCTCGGACCAGGGACTAGCGGGAATCAATGAGCAGTTCTTC. As protein: CASSSDQGLAGINEQFF. The full variable domain, with the rest looked up from reference TRBV11-2 and TRBJ2-1, is EAGVAQSPRYKIIEKRQSVAFWCNPISGHATLYWYQQILGQGPKLLIQFQNNGVVDDSQLPKDRFSAERLKGVDSTLKIQPAKLEDSAVYLCASSSDQGLAGINEQFFGPGTRLTVL.

V gene TRBV19 combines with J gene TRBJ2-3; D may be TRBD2 (6 bases). Germline V CDR1 and CDR2: LNHDA, SQIVND (reference sequence). The CDR3 is made up of 14 amino acids. Deletions cut 8 bases from V and 0 bases from J, with 12 bases between. CDR3 coding DNA: TGTGCCAGTTCTCTAGCGTTAAGCACAGATACGCAGTATTTT. Its protein product is CASSLALSTDTQYF.

The J gene is TRBJ2-3, the V gene TRBV28; a possible D gene is TRBD2 (6 bases). CDR1 and CDR2 from the germline V gene are MDHEN and SYDVKM. The CDR3 spans 15 residues. Between the trimmed V and J ends, which lost 6 bases and 2 bases, there was a span of 15 bases. CDR3 residues: CASRSQRVLTDTQYF. CDR3 nucleotides: TGTGCCAGCAGGTCACAGCGGGTGCTCACAGATACGCAGTATTTT.

This clone appeared once. The chain is built from TRBV21-1 and TRBJ1-3; the table's TRBD1 call for D was not verified on the DNA. TRBV21-1 is designated a pseudogene. CDR3 length equals 16 residues. The CDR3 reads CASRDRGPISGNTIYF. The CDR3 DNA is TGTGCCAGCAGGGACAGGGGTCCTATCTCTGGAAACACCATATATTTT.

The chain is built from TRBV4-1 and TRBJ2-5, with D tentatively TRBD1 (6 bases). The CDR3 sequence is 13 residues long. The V gene lost 4 bases and the J gene lost 2 bases, with 8 bases spanning the gap. CDR1 MGHRA and CDR2 YSYEKL come from the germline V gene. The CDR3 sequence is CASSPDSQETQYF. The CDR3 coding sequence is TGCGCCAGCAGCCCGGACAGTCAAGAGACCCAGTACTTC.

The gene calls are TRBV28 and TRBJ2-1; D might be TRBD2 (5 bases). CDR3 size: 16 residues. The germline V gene encodes CDR1 MDHEN and CDR2 SYDVKM. The V end lost 3 bases, the J end lost 0 bases, and 12 bases lay between the germline ends. The CDR3 sequence is CASSFAGESSYNEQFF. CDR3 bases: TGTGCCAGCAGTTTCGCGGGCGAGAGCTCCTACAATGAGCAGTTCTTC.

The V gene is TRBV6-6, the J gene TRBJ1-2; D not certain. V was shortened by 8 bases and J by 4 bases, with 17 bases between the two germline ends. CDR1 is MNHNY and CDR2 is SVGAGI in the germline V gene (reference sequence). This CDR3 has 14 amino acids. The CDR3 sequence is CASQPSSLAYGYTF. The CDR3 coding sequence is TGTGCCAGCCAGCCCAGCAGCCTAGCCTATGGCTACACCTTC.

This sequence joins TRBV5-1 and TRBJ2-7, with TRBD2 matching over 9 bases. V was clipped by 4 bases and J by 4 bases; unmatched bases: 12. The CDR3 extends over 16 amino acids. Germline lookup yields CDR1 SGHRS and CDR2 YFSETQ. CDR3 region: CASSRTASGIGYEQYF. The CDR3 DNA reads as TGCGCCAGCAGCCGGACGGCTAGCGGGATAGGATACGAGCAGTACTTC.

This clone showed up just once. The chain employs TRBV5-1 and TRBJ2-5, with TRBD1 matching over 11 bases. The length of the CDR3 is 15 residues. Germline V gives CDR1 SGHRS, CDR2 YFSETQ. V shed 1 base and J 5 bases; nucleotides not matched to a gene: 4. The CDR3, as DNA: TGCGCCAGCAGCTTGCGGACAGGGGGCTGGGAGACCCAGTACTTC. As protein: CASSLRTGGWETQYF.

The chain employs TRBV2 and TRBJ2-5; possibly TRBD1 for D (6 bases). CDR3 length equals 14 residues. Per germline, CDR1 SNHLY and CDR2 FYNNEI. Trimming took off 3 bases at V and 3 bases at J, with 11 bases between the two ends. The CDR3 region is CASSDDPGEETQYF. CDR3 bases: TGTGCCAGCAGTGACGACCCAGGGGAAGAGACCCAGTACTTC.

V usage is TRBV10-3 and J usage is TRBJ1-1; TRBD1 aligns across 10 bases. CDR3 length equals 14 residues. The junction had 4 bases not matched to a gene; V was cut back by 5 bases and J by 4 bases. The germline gives CDR1 ENHRY, CDR2 SYGVKD. The CDR3 nucleotides are TGTGCCATCAGTACCAGGACAGGGGGCACTGAAGCTTTCTTT. Translated, it gives CAISTRTGGTEAFF.